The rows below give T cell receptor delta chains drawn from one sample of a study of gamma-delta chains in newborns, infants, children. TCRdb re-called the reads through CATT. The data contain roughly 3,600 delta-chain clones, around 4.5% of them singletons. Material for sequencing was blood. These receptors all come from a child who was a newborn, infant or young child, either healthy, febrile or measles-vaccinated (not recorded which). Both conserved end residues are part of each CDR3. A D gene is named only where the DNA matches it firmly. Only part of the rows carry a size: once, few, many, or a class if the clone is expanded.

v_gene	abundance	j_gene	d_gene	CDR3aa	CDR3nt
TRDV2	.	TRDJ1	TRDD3	CACDPLTGGYEVDKLIF	TGTGCCTGTGACCCCCTTACTGGGGGATACGAGGTCGATAAACTCATCTTT
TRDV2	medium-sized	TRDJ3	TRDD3	CACDTVTGESWDTRQMFF	TGTGCCTGTGACACCGTAACTGGGGAGTCCTGGGACACCCGACAGATGTTTTTC
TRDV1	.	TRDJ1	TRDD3	CAPGEPLTKRNHYLLGDLYTDKLIF	TGTGCTCCTGGGGAACCCTTAACGAAGCGTAATCACTATTTACTGGGGGACCTGTACACCGATAAACTCATCTTT
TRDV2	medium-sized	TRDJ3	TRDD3	CACDTLSTGGTNSWDTRQMFF	TGTGCCTGTGACACACTCAGTACTGGGGGAACCAACTCCTGGGACACCCGACAGATGTTTTTC
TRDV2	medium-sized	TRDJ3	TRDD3	CACDTWGIWSSWDTRQMFF	TGTGCCTGTGACACCTGGGGGATATGGAGCTCCTGGGACACCCGACAGATGTTTTTC
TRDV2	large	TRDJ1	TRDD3	CACDPLLGELNKLIF	TGTGCCTGTGACCCTTTACTGGGGGAGCTTAATAAACTCATCTTT
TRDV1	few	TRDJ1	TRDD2	CALGSQVDLPISNPTWYTDKLIF	TGTGCTCTTGGCTCCCAAGTTGATCTTCCTATTTCAAACCCGACTTGGTACACCGATAAACTCATCTTT
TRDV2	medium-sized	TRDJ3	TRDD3	CACDSFTGAASSWDTRQMFF	TGTGCCTGTGACTCATTTACTGGGGCCGCGAGCTCCTGGGACACCCGACAGATGTTTTTC
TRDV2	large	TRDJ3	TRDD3	CACDTAGGGSSSWDTRQMFF	TGTGCCTGTGACACCGCGGGTGGGGGATCCTCCTCCTGGGACACCCGACAGATGTTTTTC
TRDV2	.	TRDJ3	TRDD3	CACDTVEGIPSSWDTRQMFF	TGTGCCTGTGACACGGTGGAGGGGATACCGAGCTCCTGGGACACCCGACAGATGTTTTTC
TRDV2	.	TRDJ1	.	CACDTVTREWGLRPNTDKLIF	TGTGCCTGTGACACGGTGACTCGAGAGTGGGGGCTAAGGCCGAACACCGATAAACTCATCTTT